The 24 T cell receptor beta chains reported below all come from one sample, sequenced in a study of T cell repertoires in cytomegalovirus infection (dated by TCRdb to the late 2010s). What this sample's treatment or condition label stands for: in vitro stimulation with specific CMV peptide epitopes to enrich CMV-specific T cells. No antigens are known for them. The run used an Illumina HiSeq 1500. TCRdb reprocessed the public reads (quality trimming at Q25 with fastp, clone calling with MiXCR) and kept in-frame beta chains. Identical CDR3 protein sequences are pooled into one entry, listed with their most common genes and DNA. This sample holds approximately 730,000 distinct CDR3 sequences; 30% to 40% were observed only once. The ten top clones hold roughly 18% of the sample. The material was cultured PBMCs, obtained from culture after CMV antigen stimulation. Source of these receptors: a human donor in good health (CMV status not recorded). Some clones in this sample may be carry-over from other donors' samples.

V is TRBV7-9 and J is TRBJ1-5, with D maybe TRBD1 (5 bases). CDR3 length: 13 amino acids. V shed 8 bases and J shed 4 bases, with 12 bases lying between them. Germline lookup yields CDR1 SEHNR and CDR2 FQNEAQ (reference sequence). CDR3 residues: CASGVQGNQPQHF. In DNA form, the CDR3 reads TGTGCCAGCGGGGTTCAGGGAAATCAGCCCCAGCATTTT. Complete variable domain (other parts from reference TRBV7-9 and TRBJ1-5): DTGVSQNPRHKITKRGQNVTFRCDPISEHNRLYWYRQTLGQGPEFLTYFQNEAQLEKSRLLSDRFSAERPKGSFSTLEIQRTEQGDSAMYLCASGVQGNQPQHFGDGTRLSIL.

The chain uses TRBV6-2 or TRBV6-3 and TRBJ2-7, with D perhaps matching TRBD2 (6 bases). Deletions cut 8 bases from V and 3 bases from J, with 11 bases between. CDR3 length: 12 amino acids. CDR1 and CDR2 from the germline V gene are MNHEY and SVGEGT. CDR3 bases: TGTGCCAGCGGGAGGAGACTCTACGAGCAGTACTTC. It codes for CASGRRLYEQYF.

The genes are TRBV7-6 and TRBJ1-3; 9 bases are shared with TRBD1. This CDR3 is 15 amino acids long. Germline CDR1 and CDR2: SGHVS and FNYEAQ. The V gene end was trimmed by 5 bases and the J gene end by 4 bases; junction bases not matched to a gene: 6. CDR3 DNA: TGTGCCAGCAGCCTCACAGGGGGCGTAGGAAACACCATATATTTT. Its protein product is CASSLTGGVGNTIYF.

J is TRBJ1-1 and V is TRBV12-3 or TRBV12-4; 10 bases line up with TRBD1. With V trimmed by 4 bases and J by 11 bases, 4 bases remained unmatched. The CDR3 is made up of 12 amino acids. The CDR3 sequence is CASSYRDRGAFF. The CDR3 DNA is TGTGCCAGCAGTTACCGGGACAGGGGCGCTTTCTTT.

A few counts support this clonotype. The rearrangement links TRBV29-1 to TRBJ2-3, with a weak D call TRBD2 (6 bases). V lost 1 base, J lost 1 base, and 15 bases lay in between. This CDR3 has 16 amino acids. The germline V gene has CDR1 SQVTM and CDR2 ANQGSEA. CDR3: CSVEVLSGRRTDTQYF. The CDR3 DNA is TGCAGCGTTGAAGTACTAAGCGGGCGCCGCACAGATACGCAGTATTTT.

This clonotype was recorded a few times. V is TRBV11-2 and J is TRBJ2-1; no clear D. The ends were cut back, 4 bases at V and 9 bases at J, with 10 bases in the middle. The CDR3 is made up of 12 amino acids. Germline V gene lookup returns CDR1 SGHAT and CDR2 FQNNGV. Here the CDR3 reads CASSSVAGEQFF. CDR3 sequence (DNA): TGTGCCAGCAGCTCGGTAGCCGGTGAGCAGTTCTTC.

The V call is TRBV4-1, the J call TRBJ1-1; D unclear. The germline V gene encodes CDR1 MGHRA and CDR2 YSYEKL. Trimming removed 0 bases at V and 1 base at J, with 9 bases between. The CDR3 loop spans 15 amino acids. Here the CDR3 DNA reads TGCGCCAGCAGCCAAGACTTGGGAAAGAACACTGAAGCTTTCTTT. Translated: CASSQDLGKNTEAFF.

The chain uses TRBV19 and TRBJ2-1, with 7 bases matching TRBD2. This CDR3 has 14 residues. Germline V gene sequence: CDR1 LNHDA, CDR2 SQIVND (reference sequence). V shed 7 bases and J 7 bases; nucleotides not matched to a gene: 10. Written as DNA, the CDR3 is TGTGCCAGTACCCTGGGGGGGATTTCGAATGAGCAGTTCTTC. Its translation: CASTLGGISNEQFF.

As for this clonotype: One junction end does not reproduce the germline sequence, and a read error may be involved. This rearrangement joins TRBV11-2 to TRBJ1-6; D not certain. Germline V gives CDR1 SGHAT, CDR2 FQNNGV. The CDR3 runs to 14 residues. The CDR3 DNA sequence: TGTGCCAGCAGCGCCCCACCGGCTAATACACCCCTCCACTTT. It specifies CASSAPPANTPLHF.

This clonotype appeared once. V gene TRBV18 combines with J gene TRBJ1-4; possible D gene TRBD1, 5 bases. This CDR3 contains 14 residues. Germline CDR1 and CDR2: KGHSH and LQKENI. The V end was cut by 3 bases, the J end by 5 bases, with 10 bases between. DNA for the CDR3: TGTGCCAGCTCACCCGTGTGGGGGAATGAAAAACTGTTTTTT. It encodes CASSPVWGNEKLFF.

V is TRBV11-2 and J is TRBJ2-3; D assignment may be TRBD1 or TRBD2 (6 bases each). CDR1 and CDR2 (germline): SGHAT, FQNNGV. Trimming cost V 3 bases and J 0 bases, with 22 bases left between them. CDR3 length: 19 amino acids. The CDR3 DNA reads TGTGCCAGCAGCTTCACTTCCACCCGGGGGCCCAAGAGCACAGATACGCAGTATTTT. Encoded protein: CASSFTSTRGPKSTDTQYF.

The rearrangement joins TRBV6-1 to TRBJ1-1; weak D call: TRBD1 (5 bases). Germline loops: CDR1 MNHNS, CDR2 SASEGT. The CDR3 is 21 residues long. The germline V and J ends were trimmed by 6 bases and 1 base, with 33 bases remaining between them. CDR3 DNA sequence: TGTGCCAGCAGCGTTGAACCAGACAGAGTAGGGAGCTGGAGGAAGAACACTGAAGCTTTCTTT. This codes for CASSVEPDRVGSWRKNTEAFF.

The table lists this clonotype with a few counts. The V gene is TRBV29-1, the J gene TRBJ2-5; 7 bases map to TRBD1. This CDR3 is 14 amino acids long. V gave up 7 bases and J gave up 4 bases; unmatched junction bases: 12. Per germline, CDR1 SQVTM and CDR2 ANQGSEA. The CDR3 bases are TGCAGCGGTAGGGACAGCCATGGAGTAGAGACCCAGTACTTC. This codes for CSGRDSHGVETQYF.

This rearrangement joins TRBV2 to TRBJ2-3; 11 nucleotides match TRBD1. The CDR3 covers 15 residues. J gave up 5 bases and V 5 bases, and 6 bases lay outside the gene matches. Looked up from germline, CDR1 is SNHLY and CDR2 is FYNNEI. The CDR3 coding sequence is TGTGCCAGCAGTCCAGGACAGGGGGCTATAGATACGCAGTATTTT. It is translated as CASSPGQGAIDTQYF.

The chain joins TRBV9 to TRBJ2-2; D possibly corresponds to TRBD1 (6 bases). Germline V lookup: CDR1 SGDLS, CDR2 YYNGEE. This CDR3 region has 15 residues. V was shortened by 2 bases and J by 2 bases, with 10 bases between the two germline ends. In DNA form, the CDR3 reads TGTGCCAGCAGCGTCCTACAGGGAAACACCGGGGAGCTGTTTTTT. Protein: CASSVLQGNTGELFF.

This clonotype was seen a handful of times. The CDR3 protein is CASRQGPTIGYGYTF. The CDR3 DNA reads TGTGCCAGCAGACAGGGACCCACGATTGGCTATGGCTACACCTTC. This sequence joins TRBV7-9 and TRBJ1-2, with a possible D match to TRBD1 (6 bases). V lost 6 bases and J lost 4, with 18 bases in between. There are 15 residues in the CDR3. Germline V lookup: CDR1 SEHNR, CDR2 FQNEAQ (reference sequence).

The chain links TRBV29-1 to TRBJ2-7, with 10 bases lining up with TRBD1. Germline trimming cut 1 base from V and 7 bases from J; bases unmatched to any gene: 10. CDR3 length: 15 residues. CDR1 and CDR2 from the germline V gene are SQVTM and ANQGSEA. The CDR3 here is CSVEVPGQGSWEQYF. Here the CDR3 DNA reads TGCAGCGTTGAAGTGCCGGGACAGGGGTCGTGGGAGCAGTACTTC.

This clonotype has just a few counts. The chain employs TRBV7-6 and TRBJ2-7; 8 nucleotides match TRBD1. CDR3 length: 13 residues. V lost 5 bases and J lost 9; bases outside the gene matches: 9. Per the germline V gene, CDR1 is SGHVS and CDR2 is FNYEAQ. CDR3 loop: CASSPPGGPRQYF. Here the CDR3 DNA reads TGTGCCAGCAGCCCGCCAGGGGGCCCCAGGCAGTACTTC.

CDR3 residues: CASSEAGGGYEQYF. The CDR3 DNA sequence: TGTGCCAGCAGTGAAGCTGGGGGAGGATACGAGCAGTACTTC. This chain joins TRBV2 and TRBJ2-7, with D perhaps matching TRBD2 (6 bases). This CDR3 is built from 14 residues. Per germline, CDR1 SNHLY and CDR2 FYNNEI. V was trimmed by 0 bases and J by 4 bases, leaving 10 bases between them.

The chain combines TRBV6-6 with TRBJ2-3; TRBD2 matches 13 bases. With 1 base clipped from V and 0 bases from J, the junction kept 1 base outside the gene matches. This CDR3 comprises 17 residues. Germline values: CDR1 MNHNY, CDR2 SVGAGI (reference sequence). The CDR3 DNA sequence: TGTGCCAGCAGTTACTGGACTAGCGGGGGTAGCACAGATACGCAGTATTTT. Translated, it gives CASSYWTSGGSTDTQYF.

This clonotype was picked up a small number of times. V usage is TRBV25-1 and J usage is TRBJ1-2; D not certain. CDR3 length equals 11 residues. CDR1 is MGHDK and CDR2 is SYGVNS in the germline V gene. The germline V and J ends were trimmed by 8 bases and 7 bases, with 11 bases remaining between them. The CDR3 region has the DNA TGTGCCAGCGTTAACACCCGTGGCTACACCTTC. It translates to CASVNTRGYTF.

This clonotype was seen a few times. The chain recombines TRBV27 with TRBJ2-3, with TRBD2 matching over 8 bases. CDR1 and CDR2 from the germline V gene are MNHEY and SMNVEV (reference sequence). With V trimmed by 4 bases and J by 3 bases, 6 bases remained unmatched. The CDR3 totals 15 residues. CDR3 nucleotide sequence: TGTGCCAGCAGTTCTACGGGGGGGCGGACAGATACGCAGTATTTT. Its translation: CASSSTGGRTDTQYF.

The rearrangement joins TRBV2 to TRBJ1-5; D gene ambiguous. The CDR3 is made up of 15 amino acids. Germline V gives CDR1 SNHLY, CDR2 FYNNEI. Trimming took off 0 bases at V and 4 bases at J, with 10 bases between the two ends. The CDR3 DNA reads as TGTGCCAGCAGTGAAGCGAAAATAGCAAATCAGCCCCAGCATTTT. Translating it yields CASSEAKIANQPQHF.

The chain uses TRBV20-1 and TRBJ2-1; TRBD2 aligns across 8 bases. Germline V lookup: CDR1 DFQATT, CDR2 SNEGSKA (reference sequence). CDR3 size: 15 residues. The junction had 4 bases not matched to a gene; V was cut back by 3 bases and J by 0 bases. The CDR3 DNA is TGCAGTGCTAGGGTGAGCGGGAGCTCCTACAATGAGCAGTTCTTC. It specifies CSARVSGSSYNEQFF.